This TCR beta chain was sequenced in a study of human CD8 memory T cell subsets. To note about this clonotype: Its antigen remains unidentified.

The CDR3 consists of 17 residues. CCR7+ PD-1+ TIGIT+ early memory CD8+ T cells with exhausted-like traits constituted the TPEX cells. PBMC in the sample derive from buffy coats of healthy donors. CD8+ T cells were isolated by negative magnetic selection. From duplicate vials of roughly 150,000 sorted CD8+ T cells per subset, RNA was isolated. Study results and limitations: Both stem-like memory T cells and precursor exhausted T cells showed comparably high diversity, which set them apart from effector memory cells.

The authors made TCR beta libraries using UMI-labeled 5' RACE. One entry per CDR3 protein, without DNA, is what TCRdb gives after re-calling the 5' RACE reads. Its table records about 6,700 distinct CDR3 sequences. Sequenced sample: CD8+ T cells from PBMCs. The receptor comes from a human donor in good health. V is TRBV12-3 or TRBV12-4 and J is TRBJ1-1; no DNA is available, so the TRBD1 call from TCRdb remains unchecked. This CDR3 is CASSFRKYRGRDTEAFF.